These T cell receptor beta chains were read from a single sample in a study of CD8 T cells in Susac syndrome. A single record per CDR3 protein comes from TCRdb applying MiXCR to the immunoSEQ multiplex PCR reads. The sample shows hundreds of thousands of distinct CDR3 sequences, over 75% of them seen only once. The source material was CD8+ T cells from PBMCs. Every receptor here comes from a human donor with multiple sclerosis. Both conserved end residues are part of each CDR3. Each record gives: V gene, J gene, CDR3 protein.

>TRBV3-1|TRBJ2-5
CASSQDGGETQYF
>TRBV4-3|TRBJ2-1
CASSQAALEGWDEQFF
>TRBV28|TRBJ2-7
CASSVGGPILLYEQYF
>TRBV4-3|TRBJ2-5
CASSPGWSGSFEETQYF
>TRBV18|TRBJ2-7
CASSPTLQGSGDNEQYF
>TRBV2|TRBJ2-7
CASSHRERHEQYF
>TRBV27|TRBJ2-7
CASSLSQTFGEQYF
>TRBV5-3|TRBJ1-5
CARSLAASNQPQHF
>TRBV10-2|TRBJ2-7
CASSDGVNEQYF
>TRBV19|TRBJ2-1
CASAPSMGYNEQFF
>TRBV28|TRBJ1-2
CASSQFGTTYGYTF
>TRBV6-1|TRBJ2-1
CASSEDSGVSLEQFF
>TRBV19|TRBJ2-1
CASTDRGQGPIEQFF
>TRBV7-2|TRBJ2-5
CASSLVGSEETQYF
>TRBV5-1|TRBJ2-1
CASSRGVGGNNEQFF
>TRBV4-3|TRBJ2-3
CASSQDPQGTDTQYF
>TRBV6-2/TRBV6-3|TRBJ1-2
CASSYEAPGRANYGYTF
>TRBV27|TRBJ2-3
CASSLFSAGLATDTQYF
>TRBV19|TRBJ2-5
CASRDKIGETQYF
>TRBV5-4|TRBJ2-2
CASSLGLAGAGELFF
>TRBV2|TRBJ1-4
CASRNNRGSNEKLFF
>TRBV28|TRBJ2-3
CASSFRGRTADTQYF
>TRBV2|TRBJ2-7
CASLRTRNEQYF
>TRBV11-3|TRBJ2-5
CASSSRDSAYQETQYF
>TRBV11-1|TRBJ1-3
CASSKTSFAGLHSGNTIYF
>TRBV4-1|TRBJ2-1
CASSQWAWSSYNEQFF
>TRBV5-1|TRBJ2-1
CASSLAFASGVGQLEQFF
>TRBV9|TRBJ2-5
CASSPSTGTGQTQYF
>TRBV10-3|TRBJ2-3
CAISEGQGMYF
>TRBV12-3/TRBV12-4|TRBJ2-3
CASTLPGTSGSTDTQYF
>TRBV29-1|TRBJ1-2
CSVGGGKAGYTF
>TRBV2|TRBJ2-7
CASTGTGVREQYF
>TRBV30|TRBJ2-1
CAWTAGGYNEQFF
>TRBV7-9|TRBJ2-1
CASSSQGIYNEQFF
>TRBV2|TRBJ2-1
CASLGQGQNNEQFF
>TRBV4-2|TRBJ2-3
CASRFTDTQYF
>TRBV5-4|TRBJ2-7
CASSLDRSYYEQYF
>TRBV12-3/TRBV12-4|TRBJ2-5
CASSFLGGTGGVETQYF
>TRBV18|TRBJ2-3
CARPGGTQYF
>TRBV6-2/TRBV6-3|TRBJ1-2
CASRPTGTQKGYTF
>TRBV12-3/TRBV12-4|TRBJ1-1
CASSFGVTEAFF
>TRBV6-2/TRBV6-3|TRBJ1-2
CASSTGRNYGYTF
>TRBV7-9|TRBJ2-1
CASSSMTSGYIYNEQFF
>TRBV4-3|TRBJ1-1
CASSPLGVMNTEAFF
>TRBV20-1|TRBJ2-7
CSVPVGGSNEQYF
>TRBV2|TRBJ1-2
CASVDLQEYGYTF
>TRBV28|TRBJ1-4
CASSLFWDRGLGEKLFF
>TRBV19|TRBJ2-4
CATLDRDIQYF
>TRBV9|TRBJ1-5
CASSWGGDNNQPQHF
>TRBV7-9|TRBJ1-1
CASSFPGNTEAFF
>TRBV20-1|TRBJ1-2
CSARPSGLRGLVYGYTF
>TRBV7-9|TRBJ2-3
CASSSHRGSVLMVADTQYF
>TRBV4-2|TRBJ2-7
CASSLSGQGAYEQYF
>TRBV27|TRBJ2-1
CASSLSGFLGNEQFF
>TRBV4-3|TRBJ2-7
CASSQEGLGLASEQYF
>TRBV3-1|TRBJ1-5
CASSQVVRWGGGSSNQPQHF
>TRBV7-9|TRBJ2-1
CASSPEAGTEQFF
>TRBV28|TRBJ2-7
CASNWGSYEQYF
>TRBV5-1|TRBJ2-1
CASSRQTSNEQFF